The subject of this entry is one T cell receptor (beta chain). The record originates from a study of OX40 agonist ivuxolimab in advanced cancers. The table came from immunoSEQ multiplex PCR; TCRdb's copy has only in-frame clones and leaves some out. Here the sample spans roughly 110,000 clones, 90% being singletons. Patients with autoimmune history or systemic immunosuppression were excluded. The receptor was derived from an adult with an advanced solid tumor such as melanoma, head and neck, liver or kidney cancer. The sequences come from CD4+ or CD8+ T cells sorted from blood, collected in a trial of the OX40 agonist ivuxolimab.

The CDR3 bases are TGTGCCAGCAGTACTACCCAGAACACTGAAGCTTTCTTT. As protein: CASSTTQNTEAFF. This chain connects TRBV6-5 to TRBJ1-1; D is unresolved. CDR3 length equals 13 residues. Deletions cut 5 bases from V and 1 base from J, with 8 bases between. Germline assignment: CDR1 MNHEY and CDR2 SVGAGI.